The rows below give T cell receptor beta chains drawn from one sample of a study of T cell responses to AZD1222 COVID-19 vaccine. This table comes from immunoSEQ multiplex PCR, and its TCRdb copy is limited to in-frame clones, with some not included. This sample has roughly 150,000 clones, with 90% found just once. Sample: peripheral blood, taken on day 0 of AZD1222 vaccination. These receptors originate from an adult in good health. Both conserved end residues are part of each CDR3. Each record gives: V gene, CDR3 protein.

V: TRBV28; CDR3: CASSLQGTDTQYF
V: TRBV28; CDR3: CASSLRTGGQPQHF
V: TRBV20-1; CDR3: CSASPYEQYF
V: TRBV7-2; CDR3: CASSFGFSNEKLFF
V: TRBV24-1; CDR3: CATSRGPGTDTQYF
V: TRBV29-1; CDR3: CSVIGQGNEKLFF
V: TRBV18; CDR3: CASSPPPQGILGYEQYF
V: TRBV7-8; CDR3: CASLLAAAASYNEQFF
V: TRBV2; CDR3: CASRTTPYNEQFF
V: TRBV23-1; CDR3: CASSQSGQGSSYEQYF
V: TRBV6-5; CDR3: CASGGGVGDLYEQYF
V: TRBV12-3/TRBV12-4; CDR3: CASSLDRGLEAFF
V: TRBV6-1; CDR3: CASSARNPPAGTGNTGELFF
V: TRBV27; CDR3: CASSRPGTGETQYF
V: TRBV27; CDR3: CASREQGYNQPQHF
V: TRBV4-2; CDR3: CASSQGPGGPLEQYF
V: TRBV12-3/TRBV12-4; CDR3: CASSSGTGEQYF
V: TRBV15; CDR3: CATSSVTGNTEAFF
V: TRBV21-1; CDR3: CASSKAWVGAKPQHF
V: TRBV7-2; CDR3: CASSLDGIPSGKETQYF
V: TRBV5-8; CDR3: CASSLQGLLTEQFF
V: TRBV14; CDR3: CASSPHIVYEQYF
V: TRBV25-1; CDR3: CASSPGTGGHSYEQYF
V: TRBV19; CDR3: CASSIDRSYNEQFF
V: TRBV28; CDR3: CASSHRALKGTYEQYF
V: TRBV6-5; CDR3: CASSRGPGGYGYTF
V: TRBV6-1; CDR3: CASSERGSSYEQYF
V: TRBV12-3/TRBV12-4; CDR3: CASSFGGFYEQYF
V: TRBV5-6; CDR3: CASSTHNWDTQYF
V: TRBV11-2; CDR3: CASSLATVGYGYTF
V: TRBV6-5; CDR3: CASSYRQGFAQPQHF
V: TRBV7-2; CDR3: CASSPGTANEKLFF
V: TRBV19; CDR3: CASRDGGRAAFF
V: TRBV12-3/TRBV12-4; CDR3: CASSLELGASQYF
V: TRBV5-5; CDR3: CASSPMAGDSPLHF
V: TRBV11-3; CDR3: CASSLTLGGHWYGYTF
V: TRBV12-3/TRBV12-4; CDR3: CASSPQVDTQYF
V: TRBV23-1; CDR3: CASRGARGFGNSPLHF
V: TRBV7-8; CDR3: CASSPYENTEAFF
V: TRBV5-5; CDR3: CASSLVSGQVTNTEAFF
V: TRBV5-1; CDR3: CASSLAEGEVWTDTQYF
V: TRBV4-1; CDR3: CASSQTEGGYEQYF
V: TRBV5-6; CDR3: CASSLERGGGGEQFF
V: TRBV25-1; CDR3: CASTSLDRDTDTQYF
V: TRBV6-1; CDR3: CASSEDLGAPNYGYTF
V: TRBV19; CDR3: CASSIVSTGSTDTQYF
V: TRBV7-9; CDR3: CASSLLGRSNADTQYF
V: TRBV4-2; CDR3: CASSPGASGQETQYF